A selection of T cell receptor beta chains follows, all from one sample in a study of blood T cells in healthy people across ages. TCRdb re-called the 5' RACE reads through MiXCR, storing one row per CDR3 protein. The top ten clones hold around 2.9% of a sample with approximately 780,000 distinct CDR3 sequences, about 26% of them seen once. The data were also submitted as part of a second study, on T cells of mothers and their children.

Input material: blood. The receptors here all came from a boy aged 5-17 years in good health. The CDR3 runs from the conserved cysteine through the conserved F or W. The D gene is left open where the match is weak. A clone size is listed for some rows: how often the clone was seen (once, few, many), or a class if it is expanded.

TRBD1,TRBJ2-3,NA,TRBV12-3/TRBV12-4,CASTWGTGTDTQYF,TGTGCCAGCACCTGGGGGACAGGGACGGATACGCAGTATTTT
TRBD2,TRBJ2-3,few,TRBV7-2,CASSSSGGPADTQYF,TGTGCCAGCAGCAGTAGCGGGGGGCCTGCAGATACGCAGTATTTT
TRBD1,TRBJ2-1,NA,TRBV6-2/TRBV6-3,CASIPGTGDMDEQFF,TGTGCCAGCATCCCCGGGACAGGGGATATGGATGAGCAGTTCTTC
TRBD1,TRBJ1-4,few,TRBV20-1,CSARVAGGAGEKLFF,TGCAGTGCTAGGGTGGCAGGGGGCGCCGGCGAAAAACTGTTTTTT
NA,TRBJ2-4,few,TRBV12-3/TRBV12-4,CASRPTGEGAKNIQYF,TGTGCCAGCAGACCTACAGGGGAGGGAGCCAAAAACATTCAGTACTTC
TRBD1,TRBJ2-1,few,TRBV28,CASSLWGQAPYNEQFF,TGTGCCAGCAGTTTATGGGGACAGGCTCCCTACAATGAGCAGTTCTTC
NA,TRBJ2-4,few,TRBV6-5,CASSPVGPLAKNIQYF,TGTGCCAGCAGTCCCGTAGGGCCTCTAGCCAAAAACATTCAGTACTTC
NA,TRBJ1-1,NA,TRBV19,CASINTAEAFF,TGTGCCAGTATTAATACCGCTGAAGCTTTCTTT
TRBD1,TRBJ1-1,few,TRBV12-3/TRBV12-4,CASRAVQGAGNTEAFF,TGTGCCAGCAGGGCTGTACAGGGGGCAGGGAACACTGAAGCTTTCTTT
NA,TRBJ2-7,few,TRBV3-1,CASSRGFSHYEQYF,TGTGCCAGCAGCCGAGGGTTCTCCCACTACGAGCAGTACTTC
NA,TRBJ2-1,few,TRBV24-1,CATSREGPNEQFF,TGTGCCACCAGCAGAGAAGGGCCTAATGAGCAGTTCTTC
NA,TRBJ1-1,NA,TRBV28,CASRPGETLLMNTEAFF,TGTGCCAGCAGACCGGGGGAAACGCTACTTATGAACACTGAAGCTTTCTTT
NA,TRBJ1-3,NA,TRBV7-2,CASSLMRGIPGNTIYF,TGTGCCAGCAGCTTAATGAGGGGAATTCCTGGAAACACCATATATTTT
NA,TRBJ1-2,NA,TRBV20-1,CSARTQNYGYTF,TGCAGTGCAAGGACGCAGAACTATGGCTACACCTTC
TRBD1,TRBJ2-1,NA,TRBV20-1,CSARGWGTTGGDEQFF,TGCAGTGCTAGAGGTTGGGGGACCACAGGGGGTGATGAGCAGTTCTTC
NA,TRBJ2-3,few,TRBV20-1,CSARDPAGLAEDTQYF,TGCAGTGCTAGAGATCCAGCGGGCCTCGCGGAGGATACGCAGTATTTT
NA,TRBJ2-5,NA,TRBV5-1,CASSLVALGRTQYF,TGCGCCAGCAGCTTGGTCGCTCTGGGGCGGACCCAGTACTTC
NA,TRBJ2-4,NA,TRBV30,CAWSVFLDSRLKNIQYF,TGTGCCTGGAGTGTATTCCTTGATAGCAGGCTCAAAAACATTCAGTACTTC
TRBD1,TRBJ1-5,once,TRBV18,CASSPTGQAHQPQHF,TGTGCCAGCTCACCAACGGGACAGGCCCATCAGCCCCAGCATTTT
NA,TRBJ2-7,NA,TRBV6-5,CASSYAGPTLTYEQYF,TGTGCCAGCAGTTACGCAGGACCGACCTTAACCTACGAGCAGTACTTC
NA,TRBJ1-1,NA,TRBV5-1,CASSMHLDTEAFF,TGCGCCAGCAGCATGCACCTGGACACTGAAGCTTTCTTT
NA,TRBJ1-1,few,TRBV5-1,CASRYSVNTEAFF,TGCGCCAGCAGATATTCAGTGAACACTGAAGCTTTCTTT
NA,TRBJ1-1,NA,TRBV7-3,CASSGPPTEAFF,TGTGCCAGTTCCGGGCCGCCAACTGAAGCTTTCTTT
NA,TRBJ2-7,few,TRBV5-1,CASSSSSGVDPYEQYF,TGCGCCAGCAGCTCCTCTTCAGGGGTCGATCCCTACGAGCAGTACTTC
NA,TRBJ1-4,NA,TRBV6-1,CASSVQDGEKLFF,TGTGCCAGCAGTGTCCAGGATGGGGAAAAACTGTTTTTT
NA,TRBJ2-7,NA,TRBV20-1,CSAPTGQNSYEQYF,TGCAGTGCTCCTACAGGACAGAACTCCTACGAGCAGTACTTC
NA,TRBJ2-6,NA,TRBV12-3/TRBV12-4,CASSRLTGLLGTSGANVLTF,TGTGCCAGCAGTAGACTAACCGGACTCCTTGGGACCTCTGGGGCCAACGTCCTGACTTTC
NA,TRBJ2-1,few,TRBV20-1,CSARDFGEQFF,TGCAGTGCTAGGGATTTTGGTGAGCAGTTCTTC
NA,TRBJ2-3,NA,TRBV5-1,CASSLGVFITVDTQYF,TGCGCCAGCAGCTTGGGCGTCTTCATTACCGTAGATACGCAGTATTTT
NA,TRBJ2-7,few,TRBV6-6,CASMRGGVGSYEQYF,TGTGCCAGCATGAGGGGTGGGGTGGGCTCCTACGAGCAGTACTTC
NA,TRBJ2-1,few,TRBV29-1,CSVAGQGTINEQFF,TGCAGCGTTGCCGGGCAGGGTACAATAAATGAGCAGTTCTTC
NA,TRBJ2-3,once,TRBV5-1,CASSLDARGTDTQYF,TGCGCCAGCAGCTTGGACGCCAGGGGTACAGATACGCAGTATTTT
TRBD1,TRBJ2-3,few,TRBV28,CASSPQTGETQYF,TGTGCCAGCAGTCCCCAGACAGGGGAGACGCAGTATTTT
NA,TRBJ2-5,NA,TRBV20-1,CSAREGAVQETQYF,TGCAGTGCTAGAGAGGGGGCGGTCCAAGAGACCCAGTACTTC
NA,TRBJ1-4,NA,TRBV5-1,CASSRTGHQNEKLFF,TGCGCCAGCAGCAGAACGGGGCACCAGAATGAAAAACTGTTTTTT
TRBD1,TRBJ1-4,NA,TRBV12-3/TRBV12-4,CASSPTTGSNEKLFF,TGTGCCAGCAGTCCCACGACAGGGAGTAATGAAAAACTGTTTTTT
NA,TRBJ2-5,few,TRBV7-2,CASSLRAAGAPYKETQYF,TGTGCCAGCAGCTTAAGAGCGGCAGGGGCCCCATACAAAGAGACCCAGTACTTC